This T cell receptor beta chain was captured by sequencing in a study of cytomegalovirus exposure and HLA in healthy donors (dated by TCRdb to the late 2010s). Background for the entire study: According to an earlier analysis of a few hundred of the donors, about 170 million T cells yielded over 90 million unique TCR beta sequences and less than 300 Gb of sequence data. Among some 400 genotyped donors of the cohort, an average of approximately 200,000 unique TCR beta nucleotide sequences was sequenced per donor, of which 15% to 20% were non-productive. The genetic ancestry cluster associated with self-reported Caucasian donors included about four fifths of the 350 to 500 genotyped donors. A later analysis re-analyzed previously published TCR beta repertoires from 550 to 700 donors and added high-resolution HLA genotyping to study TCR occurrence patterns. Donor age, sex, ethnicity and CMV serostatus were collected together with the repertoire data. The study aimed to test whether cataloging public T cell receptors could reveal signatures of past pathogen exposure. To decide whether each TCR beta V gene segment behaved as functional or pseudogenic, an earlier analysis of some 580 of the donors relied on high-throughput TCR beta sequencing. Because of strong linkage in the cohort, roughly five DR-DQ haplotypes were treated as single units for association and clustering. The study used immunosequencing to profile the T cell repertoires of several hundred subjects and linked those repertoires to cytomegalovirus serostatus. The number of typed donors differed by locus: about 620-640 for A, B, C, DRB1 and DQB1; 500 to 550 for DQA1; approximately 600 for DPA1; and 400 to 480 for DPB1. Rather than using new phenotypic data, the later analysis identified candidate immune exposures from TCR beta sequences and from how often those sequences occurred across donors. HLA typing covered class I and class II loci at four-digit resolution. High-throughput TCR immunosequencing, statistical association of individual TCRs with disease status, and machine learning were combined to predict cytomegalovirus infection status. Every repertoire in the discovery cohort had been generated on one and the same sequencing platform. In addition to the first cohort of 666 subjects, a separate validation cohort of under 150 different subjects was used. A later genetic analysis used genome-wide SNP genotypes for about three fifths of the 666 donors, treating that subset as a discovery cohort. Approximately 300 gigabases of sequencing data and around 90 million unique TCR sequences made up an early release that covered over 550 HLA-typed donors. Here is what the overall study found, with its caveats: A group of highly shared sequence variants was considered likely to be a technical artifact of the sequencing pipeline. Strong co-occurrence of HLA alleles, especially DR and DQ, made assigning TCR associations to individual alleles difficult. Broadly in line with IMGT annotations, most TCR beta V segments showed up in productive rearrangements about 90% or about 30% of the time in an earlier analysis of under 700 of the donors. Several of the top co-occurrence clusters appeared to be linked to parvovirus B19, influenza, CMV and Epstein-Barr virus, according to a later analysis. Correlated functional status among segregating V segments might reflect linkage disequilibrium, but an unknown experimental factor could not be ruled out. Seventeen rarely observed V segments, including chromosome 9 orphons, were excluded from the earlier analysis of about 610 of the donors because counts were too low. Because some donors lacked HLA typing at each locus, the association tests relied only on the typed subset. A further reported finding was that TCR beta sequences accurately predicted the HLA-A and HLA-B alleles for most subjects in the first cohort. The study listed 164 TCR beta chains as associated with cytomegalovirus. Immune exposure information for the cohort was limited to CMV serostatus. According to a later analysis, TCR association rates differed among HLA loci, with DRB1 alleles showing the most associated TCRs and HLA-C alleles showing the fewest. V-gene and J-gene trimming of TCR beta chains was associated with a missense DCLRE1C variant in a later genetic analysis, and the association was replicated in an independent cohort. A later analysis found that most CMV-associated TCR beta chains appeared HLA-restricted, with HLA associations seemingly driven largely by CMV exposure. It was suggested by the authors that the approach could potentially be generalized to other disease states and immunological phenotypes. In both the original and validation cohorts, the classifier was reported to diagnose cytomegalovirus status with high specificity and sensitivity. In a later analysis, HLA-associated TCR beta chains showed more clonal expansion and lower generation probabilities than non-associated chains that were equally common. In this cohort, only TCR beta chains were sequenced, and detectable features were limited by the absence of alpha or paired-chain data. In a later genetic analysis, fewer N-insertions in productive TCRs were reported among donors in an Asian-associated ancestry cluster than the roughly 670-donor mean. While some public TCRs were present in many individuals, most TCR sequences turned up only very rarely across donors. A later analysis associated about 17,000 TCR beta sequences with specific HLA alleles at a false discovery rate of 0.05. A few of the identified cytomegalovirus-associated TCR beta chains were confirmed in vitro to be specific for cytomegalovirus antigens. Some IMGT-functional V segments, including TRBV6-2 and TRBV6-3, could not be told apart with the 87-base-pair reads, so those segments were excluded. Roughly uniform sequencing depth across donors was assumed in presence/absence analyses, although this assumption may not hold.

V and J lose 0 bases and 0 bases, and a span of 9 bases separates them. According to the germline V gene, CDR1 reads LGHNA and CDR2 reads YNFKEQ. CDR3 length: 15 amino acids, cysteine to phenylalanine. The DNA shown is the 45-base CDR3, in frame from base 1. As concerns this clone: The antigen it binds to is not known. Base qualities were left out, and no much larger clone turns up one base away.

The cohort comprised 550 to 700 healthy bone marrow donors. All cohort members were sampled while nominally healthy, although unrecorded immune exposures were likely present. The donor was CMV seropositive and belonged to the group of 250 to 300 seropositive cohort members. Every donor gave a peripheral blood sample, and the peripheral blood mononuclear cells from that sample were used for TCR beta sequencing. The Qiagen DNeasy Blood Extraction Kit was used to extract genomic DNA from the blood cell samples. Library generation was performed with the immunoSEQ multiplex PCR assay. For the multiplex PCR, a mixture combining 60 forward primers for TCR Vbeta segments and 13 reverse primers for TCR Jbeta segments was used. The CDR3 region of rearranged TCR beta genes was amplified from genomic DNA with a multiplex PCR assay. On the Illumina HiSeq System, the amplified TCR beta libraries were sequenced as 87-base-pair reads. As for how the authors treated the data: In a later analysis, about 80 million unique TCR beta chains were counted across the roughly 670 repertoires, and roughly 10 million of these chains were shared by at least two donors. Raw reads were error-corrected and collapsed into unique sequences with a nearest-neighbor algorithm that merged closely related sequences to remove PCR and sequencing errors. CDR3 sequences were aligned to IMGT reference sequences to assign V, D and J gene segments. For a sequence to be retained, at least a six-nucleotide match to both a V gene segment and a J gene segment was required. Rearrangements were classified as productive when the CDR3 lacked stop codons and remained in frame with V and J, and all other rearrangements were classified as non-productive. CDR3 was defined by IMGT convention, running from the second conserved V-encoded cysteine to the conserved J-encoded phenylalanine. The earlier analysis of 587 of the donors excluded sequences that lacked an unambiguous match to a single V gene segment. An earlier analysis of 587 of the donors classified V segments as functional when productive rearrangements were above 56.7% and as segregating when the standard deviation between donors was above 5%. To diagnose cytomegalovirus status from the catalog of TCR beta chain sequences, a statistical classification framework was built. In a later analysis, TCR nucleotide sequences were compared against IMGT/GENE-DB human TR gene sequences so that V and J genes could be assigned. A later analysis assigned CDR3 sequences and most-parsimonious VDJ recombination scenarios with the TCRdist pipeline. A later analysis defined each TCR beta chain by its CDR3 amino acid sequence plus V-gene family, and excluded reads lacking a unique V-gene family. As a way to deal with suspected cross-contamination and a sequencing artifact, a later analysis dropped roughly 600 nucleotide sequences that were highly shared and had low generation probability. A later analysis calculated a clonal expansion index for each public chain from normalized within-repertoire ranks of inferred template counts. In a later analysis, generation probabilities were computed using a VDJ recombination model fitted to out-of-frame rearrangements, and the results were checked against IGoR. A later analysis scored TCR-TCR, TCR-HLA and TCR-CMV co-occurrence with hypergeometric tests, applying a repertoire-size bias correction to TCR pairs. To estimate false discovery rates, a later analysis permuted the HLA or CMV assignments 20 times. A later analysis grouped co-occurring TCRs with DBSCAN, adding TCRdist sequence similarity when clustering within HLA-allele-positive subsets. Co-occurrence clustering excluded repertoires with fewer than 30,000 or more than 120,000 public chains, plus five with anomalous nucleotide sharing. The table was pulled from immuneACCESS by TCRdb, which kept in-frame rearrangements only. Such tables lose some clones; where checked, under half of the loss comes from unresolved V genes, and the rest has no known cause. V and J calls and clone size are as listed in that table; D and trimming were resolved from the DNA. The sample contains about 170,000 clones, 73% of them found a single time. The ten top clones hold approximately 5.6% of the sample.

The chain couples TRBV4-2 to TRBJ2-7; perhaps TRBD2 is the D gene, with 5 bases matching. The sequenced material came from PBMCs. The receptor was derived from a woman in her late teens or twenties in good health and CMV-seropositive. CDR3 loop: CASSQDPGLSYEQYF. The DNA is as follows: TGTGCCAGCAGCCAAGATCCCGGACTCTCCTACGAGCAGTACTTC.